This T cell receptor (beta chain) is from a study of blood T cell repertoires in COVID-19. Background on the study: Nucleic acid was either cDNA or gDNA, and it came from T cells, B-cell-depleted T cells, or PBMCs.

CDR1 is GTSNPN and CDR2 is SVGIG in the germline V gene (reference sequence). V lost 3 bases, J lost 7 bases, and 9 bases lay in between. This CDR3 region has 12 residues. Method: immunoSEQ multiplex PCR; TCRdb's copy keeps in-frame clones and lacks some. The sample records more than 200,000 clones, roughly 84% being singletons. Specimen: peripheral blood. V usage is TRBV30 and J usage is TRBJ2-2; D may be TRBD2 (7 bases). This clonotype originated in a woman in her thirties or forties who had recovered from COVID-19. CDR3 loop: CAWRGGDGELFF. The CDR3 DNA is TGTGCCTGGAGAGGGGGGGACGGGGAGCTGTTTTTT.